This is a list of T cell receptor beta chains from one sample in a study of blood T cell repertoires in COVID-19. Measured with immunoSEQ multiplex PCR; TCRdb has only the in-frame clones, and not every one. The data contain roughly 60,000 clones, around 83% of them singletons. The sequenced sample consisted of peripheral blood. The receptors were gathered from a man in his fifties or sixties with COVID-19, enrolled during active disease. Both conserved end residues are part of each CDR3. The order of the fields is D gene, J gene, V gene, clone size, CDR3 protein, CDR3 DNA. A D gene is named only where the DNA matches it firmly. The size field is filled for only some rows; it gives once, few, many or a size class.

d_gene: .; j_gene: TRBJ1-1; v_gene: TRBV5-4; abundance: .; CDR3aa: CASSPQSGATEAFF; CDR3nt: TGTGCCAGCAGCCCTCAATCAGGGGCCACTGAAGCTTTCTTT
d_gene: TRBD1; j_gene: TRBJ1-3; v_gene: TRBV11-2; abundance: .; CDR3aa: CASSSNPTGQGLRNTIYF; CDR3nt: TGTGCCAGCAGCTCCAACCCCACGGGACAGGGCCTGCGAAACACCATATATTTT
d_gene: TRBD1; j_gene: TRBJ1-1; v_gene: TRBV4-1; abundance: .; CDR3aa: CASSRWTGENTEAFF; CDR3nt: TGCGCCAGCAGCCGATGGACAGGGGAAAACACTGAAGCTTTCTTT
d_gene: .; j_gene: TRBJ1-6; v_gene: TRBV14; abundance: .; CDR3aa: CASSQGQNRNSPLHF; CDR3nt: TGTGCCAGCAGCCAAGGGCAGAATCGAAATTCACCCCTCCACTTT
d_gene: TRBD2; j_gene: TRBJ2-7; v_gene: TRBV19; abundance: .; CDR3aa: CASSTPLAGSTYEQYF; CDR3nt: TGTGCCAGTAGTACACCTCTAGCGGGCTCGACCTACGAGCAGTACTTC
d_gene: TRBD1; j_gene: TRBJ2-1; v_gene: TRBV6-5; abundance: .; CDR3aa: CASSYSTGVWDEQFF; CDR3nt: TGTGCCAGCAGTTACTCGACAGGGGTTTGGGATGAGCAGTTCTTC
d_gene: .; j_gene: TRBJ2-2; v_gene: TRBV2; abundance: few; CDR3aa: CASSRDNANTGELFF; CDR3nt: TGTGCCAGCAGTCGGGACAACGCGAACACCGGGGAGCTGTTTTTT
d_gene: TRBD1; j_gene: TRBJ2-4; v_gene: TRBV19; abundance: .; CDR3aa: CASSTRTGADIQYF; CDR3nt: TGTGCCAGTAGTACCCGGACAGGGGCAGACATTCAGTACTTC
d_gene: .; j_gene: TRBJ1-4; v_gene: TRBV5-1; abundance: .; CDR3aa: CASSETTGATNEKLFF; CDR3nt: TGCGCCAGCAGCGAAACGACAGGAGCAACTAATGAAAAACTGTTTTTT
d_gene: TRBD1; j_gene: TRBJ1-1; v_gene: TRBV4-1; abundance: .; CDR3aa: CASSQGQLNTEAFF; CDR3nt: TGCGCCAGCAGCCAGGGACAGCTTAACACTGAAGCTTTCTTT